Listed below are T cell receptor beta chains from one sample, sequenced in a study of Ad26.COV2.S vaccination and SARS-CoV-2 variants. Clones were read by immunoSEQ multiplex PCR, and TCRdb kept only the in-frame ones, dropping some. This table holds about 470,000 clones, 90% found once. The sequencing here drew on peripheral blood, taken in a trial of Ad26.COV2.S vaccine versus placebo. Receptors originate from a person aged 18-60 years who received the Ad26.COV2.S COVID-19 vaccine or a placebo. Each CDR3 is given without its conserved first and last residue.

V gene,CDR3 protein
TRBV24-1,ATSDPSGVGPGELF
TRBV28,ATVGGTASGANVLT
TRBV7-2,ASTEGSGRGYGYT
TRBV9,ASSLGLAGAGNTGELF
TRBV7-3,ASSRPGAGGTGELF
TRBV19,ASSIGGPYNEQF
TRBV6-5,ASSRQGAGQETQY
TRBV9,ASSVGAGEGETQY
TRBV19,ASGGQTYYGYT
TRBV7-2,ASSSRALSGNTIY
TRBV5-1,ASSITGTGDGYT
TRBV10-3,AISGTGYNEQF
TRBV7-2,ASSLKGITEAF
TRBV11-2,ASSLEGGDSYT
TRBV28,ASTSGTGVEKLF
TRBV28,ASSKTGGYTEAF
TRBV28,ASSSRQAGYT
TRBV4-2,ASSNQGRETQY
TRBV27,ASSLKMAPTDTQY
TRBV5-1,ASSLSDNEKLF
TRBV9,ASSVGGQHQETQY
TRBV19,ASSTLRGRASHEQY
TRBV24-1,ATSERNTYGYT
TRBV7-2,ASSVRTSGTYEQY
TRBV5-6,ASSLIRDRDQPQH
TRBV11-2,ASSGGRQGDTIY
TRBV9,ASSGTGTGGSEQY
TRBV24-1,ATSGRENLYEQY
TRBV6-2/TRBV6-3,ASSLEDRSEAF
TRBV28,ASSRDRGTDTQY
TRBV6-5,ASSLRVSSYEQY
TRBV7-3,ASLDGVWYNEQF
TRBV3-1/TRBV3-2,ASSPRTYSYEQY
TRBV7-6,ASSLRDSSYEQY
TRBV5-1,ASSLRAGSNNEQF
TRBV7-2,ASSLGTGISTDTQY
TRBV28,ASTHTGRGTNEKLF
TRBV7-6,ASRHPLSYEQY
TRBV19,ASSTEPGTEAF
TRBV15,ATSRDNGGAETQY
TRBV3-1/TRBV3-2,ASSQDSGLGTDTQY
TRBV5-1,ASSGRTGPQETQY
TRBV7-9,ASSLTMTGGSYEQY
TRBV21-1,ASSRPSGRAYEQY
TRBV19,ASSIEGSASLSSYNEQF
TRBV12-5,ASGQSGIVDTQY
TRBV28,ASSPALGEQY
TRBV5-4,ASSFPDREQY
TRBV29-1,SVEALAGSYNEQF
TRBV6-4,ASSDSGLSTDTQY
TRBV4-1,ASRLAENTGELF
TRBV4-3,ASSPLAGSQDTQY